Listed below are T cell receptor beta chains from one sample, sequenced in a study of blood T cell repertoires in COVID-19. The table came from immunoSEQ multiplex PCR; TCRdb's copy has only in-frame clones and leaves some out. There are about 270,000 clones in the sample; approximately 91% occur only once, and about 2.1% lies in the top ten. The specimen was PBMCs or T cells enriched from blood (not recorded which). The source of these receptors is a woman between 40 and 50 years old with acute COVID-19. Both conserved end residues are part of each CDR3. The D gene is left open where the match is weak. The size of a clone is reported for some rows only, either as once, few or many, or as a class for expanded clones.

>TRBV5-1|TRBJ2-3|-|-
TGCGCCAGCAGCCTCAGCACAGATACGCAGTATTTT
CASSLSTDTQYF
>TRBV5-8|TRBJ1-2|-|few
TGTGCCAGCAGCTTGTATGAGGGCTACACCTTC
CASSLYEGYTF
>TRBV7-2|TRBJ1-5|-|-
TGTGCCAGCAGCTTAGGCGGTCTCAATCAGCCCCAGCATTTT
CASSLGGLNQPQHF
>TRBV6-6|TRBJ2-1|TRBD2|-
TGTGCCAGCAGTACGGGACTAGCGGGGACCGCGCAGCAGTTCTTC
CASSTGLAGTAQQFF
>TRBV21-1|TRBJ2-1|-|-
TGTGCCAGCAGCATCGGACAGGTTAGCTCCTACAATGAGCAGTTCTTC
CASSIGQVSSYNEQFF
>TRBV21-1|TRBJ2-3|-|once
TGTGCCAGCAGCCCTCCGAGGGATCGGGAAAATACGCAGTATTTT
CASSPPRDRENTQYF
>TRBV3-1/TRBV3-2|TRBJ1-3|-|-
TGTGCCAGCACGTTCCAGGCTGGAAACACCATATATTTT
CASTFQAGNTIYF
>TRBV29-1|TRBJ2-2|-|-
TGCAGCGTTGAACGGGGGACCGGGGAGCTGTTTTTT
CSVERGTGELFF
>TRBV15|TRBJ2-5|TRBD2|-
TGTGCCACCAGCAGAGGAGGCGGGAGGGCCGCAGAGACCCAGTACTTC
CATSRGGGRAAETQYF
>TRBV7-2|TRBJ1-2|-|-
TGTGCCAGCAGCTTAGGAGCTAACTATGGCTACACCTTC
CASSLGANYGYTF
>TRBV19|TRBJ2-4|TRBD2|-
TGTGCCAGTAGACCATTAGGGGAGGGAGTAGCCAAAAACATTCAGTACTTC
CASRPLGEGVAKNIQYF
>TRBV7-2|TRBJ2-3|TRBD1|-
TGTGCCAGCAGCCGGAGGGGCAGGGGGCCTGATACGCAGTATTTT
CASSRRGRGPDTQYF
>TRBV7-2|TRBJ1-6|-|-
TGTGCCAGCAGCCCCGGGGGGGTGGCCCAGGGGACCCCCCTCCACTTT
CASSPGGVAQGTPLHF
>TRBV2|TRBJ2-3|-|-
TGTGCCAGCCCACGGGGGAATAGCACAGATACGCAGTATTTT
CASPRGNSTDTQYF
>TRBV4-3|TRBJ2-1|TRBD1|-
TGCGCCAGCAGCCAAGATGGGTCGGGACAGGGGCGCAATGAGCAGTTCTTC
CASSQDGSGQGRNEQFF
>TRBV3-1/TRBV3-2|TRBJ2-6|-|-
TGTGCCAGCTCCCAGGGGACCGGGGCCAACGTCCTGACTTTC
CASSQGTGANVLTF
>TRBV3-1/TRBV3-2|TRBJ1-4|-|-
TGTGCCAGCAGCCACGCAAGCGGGGGTAATGAAAAACTGTTTTTT
CASSHASGGNEKLFF
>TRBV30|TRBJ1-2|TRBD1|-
TGTGCCTGGTACGCCGGACAGGGCGATGGCTACACCTTC
CAWYAGQGDGYTF
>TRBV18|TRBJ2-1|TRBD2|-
TGTGCCAGCTCACCAGGGACTAGCGGCCAGGAGCAGTTCTTC
CASSPGTSGQEQFF
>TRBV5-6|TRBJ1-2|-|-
TGTGCCAGCAGCAAAAGGGGCGGCTACACCTTC
CASSKRGGYTF
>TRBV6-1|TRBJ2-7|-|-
TGTGCCAGCAGGGAAGTAACCTACGAGCAGTACTTC
CASREVTYEQYF
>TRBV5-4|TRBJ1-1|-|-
TGTGCCAGCAGCTCCAAAGACAGGTCGAACACTGAAGCTTTCTTT
CASSSKDRSNTEAFF
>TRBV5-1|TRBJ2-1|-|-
TGCGCCAGCAGCTTTATTGCAGTGAATGAGCAGTTCTTC
CASSFIAVNEQFF
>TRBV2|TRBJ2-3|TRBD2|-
TGTGCCAGCACCCGGCTAGCGGGAGGCACAGATACGCAGTATTTT
CASTRLAGGTDTQYF
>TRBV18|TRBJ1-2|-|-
TGTGCCAGCTCACCTACAGGAAGGAGCTACACCTTC
CASSPTGRSYTF
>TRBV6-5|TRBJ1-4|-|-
TGTGCCAGCCTAGGTGGCAGTCTGGGTGAAAAACTGTTTTTT
CASLGGSLGEKLFF
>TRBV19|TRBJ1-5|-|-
TGTGCCAGTAGTCCCCGGACGGGCGGGAGCAATCAGCCCCAGCATTTT
CASSPRTGGSNQPQHF
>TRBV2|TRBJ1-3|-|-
TGTGCCAGTAGTGGAAACACCATATATTTT
CASSGNTIYF
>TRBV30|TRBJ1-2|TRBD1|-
TGTGCCTGGAGTTTGGGGACAGGGGGCAGCTATGGCTACACCTTC
CAWSLGTGGSYGYTF
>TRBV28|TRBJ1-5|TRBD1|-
TGTGCCAGCAGCTGGGGGGACAGACCTAGCAATCAGCCCCAGCATTTT
CASSWGDRPSNQPQHF
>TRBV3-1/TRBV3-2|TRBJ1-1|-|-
TGTGCCAGCAGCCAAGTTGGACAGAGTGAAGCTTTCTTT
CASSQVGQSEAFF
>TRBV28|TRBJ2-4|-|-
TGTGCCAGCAGCCCCTCAGAGGGTTTTTCAGCCAAAAACATTCAGTACTTC
CASSPSEGFSAKNIQYF
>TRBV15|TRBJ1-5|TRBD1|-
TGTGCCACCAGGGGGGGACAGCGGAATCAGCCCCAGCATTTT
CATRGGQRNQPQHF
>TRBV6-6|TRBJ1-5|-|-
TGTGCCAGCAGTTCAGGGTTTGATCAGCCCCAGCATTTT
CASSSGFDQPQHF
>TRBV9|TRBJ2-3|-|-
TGTGCCAGCAGCGTTTGGGGGAGCGGGGATACGCAGTATTTT
CASSVWGSGDTQYF
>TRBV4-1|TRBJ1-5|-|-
TGCGCCAGCAGCCAAGTTAGGGGAACAAATAGCAATCAGCCCCAGCATTTT
CASSQVRGTNSNQPQHF
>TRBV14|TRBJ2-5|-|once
TGTGCCAGCAGCCATAAATGGGTAGCTGCAGAGACCCAGTACTTC
CASSHKWVAAETQYF
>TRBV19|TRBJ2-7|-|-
TGTGCCAGTAGCATCAATGGAGGGGACTACGAGCAGTACTTC
CASSINGGDYEQYF
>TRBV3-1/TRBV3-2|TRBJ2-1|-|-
TGTGCCAGCAGCCCAGCAGGGGGGCCCCTCAATGAGCAGTTCTTC
CASSPAGGPLNEQFF
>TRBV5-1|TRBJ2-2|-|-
TGCGCCAGCAGCTCACTCTTTGACACCGGGGAGCTGTTTTTT
CASSSLFDTGELFF
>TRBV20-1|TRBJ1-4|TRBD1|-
TGCAGTGCTAGTTGGGACAGGGGGCTGACTAATGAAAAACTGTTTTTT
CSASWDRGLTNEKLFF
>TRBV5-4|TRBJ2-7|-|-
TGTGCCAGCAGCCCCACCTTGACACCGGCATACGAGCAGTACTTC
CASSPTLTPAYEQYF
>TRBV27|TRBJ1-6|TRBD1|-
TGTGCCAGCAGTCCACACAGGACAGGACGAAATTCACCCCTCCACTTT
CASSPHRTGRNSPLHF
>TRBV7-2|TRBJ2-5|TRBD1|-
TGTGCCAGCAGCCCGCAAGCGGGACAGGGAATAGAGACCCAGTACTTC
CASSPQAGQGIETQYF
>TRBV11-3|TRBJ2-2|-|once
TGTGCCAGCAGCTTCTCCGGGACCGGGGAGCTGTTTTTT
CASSFSGTGELFF
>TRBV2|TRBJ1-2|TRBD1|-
TGTGCCAGCAGGGGACAGCCTCTCTATGGCTACACCTTC
CASRGQPLYGYTF
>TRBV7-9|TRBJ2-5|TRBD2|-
TGTGCCAGCAGCTACGACCCTACTAGCGGGGGGCTGGTAGAGACCCAGTACTTC
CASSYDPTSGGLVETQYF
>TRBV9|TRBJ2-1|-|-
TGTGCCAGCAGCGTAGATCAGGGCCAGCTGCAGTTCTTC
CASSVDQGQLQFF
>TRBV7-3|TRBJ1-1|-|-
TGTGCCAGCAGCTTAGCGGCAGACAACACTGAAGCTTTCTTT
CASSLAADNTEAFF
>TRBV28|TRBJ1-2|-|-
TGTGCCAGCAGTAAACAGGGCGCGCCTAACTATGGCTACACCTTC
CASSKQGAPNYGYTF
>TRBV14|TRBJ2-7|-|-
TGTGCCAGCGGGAGGTTGTCCTACGAGCAGTACTTC
CASGRLSYEQYF
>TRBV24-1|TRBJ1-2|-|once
TGTGCCACCAGTGATTCGCTGATTCTTCAGGGGACGGAGGACTATGGCTACACCTTC
CATSDSLILQGTEDYGYTF
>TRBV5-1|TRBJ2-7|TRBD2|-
TGCGCCAGCAGTACTAGCGGGAGCTTCCACGAGCAGTACTTC
CASSTSGSFHEQYF